This TCR beta chain derives from a study of beta chain features in type 1 diabetes. Study results and caveats: TCRB CDR3 length was moderately but significantly reduced in all four CD4+ subsets of Type 1 diabetes patients.

Concerning this clone itself: What it recognizes is unknown.

This CDR3 comprises 16 residues. The germline gives CDR1 SGHVS, CDR2 FQNEAQ. Trimming cost V 2 bases and J 4 bases; bases outside gene matches: 9. cDNA synthesis used the whole RNA isolate, giving expressed TCRB sequences. The data were produced by immunoSEQ multiplex PCR, yet TCRdb's version contains in-frame clones alone and is incomplete. The table has approximately 200,000 clones, 9% to 10% seen once. The chain is built from TRBV7-8 and TRBJ1-1; TRBD1 matches at 8 bases. The sequenced sample was naive CD4+ T cells from blood. The TCR was taken from a woman aged 18 to 35 in good health. The CDR3 DNA reads as TGTGCCAGCAGCTTACTGGCAGGGGGCCAAGTCACTGAAGCTTTCTTT. Protein sequence: CASSLLAGGQVTEAFF.